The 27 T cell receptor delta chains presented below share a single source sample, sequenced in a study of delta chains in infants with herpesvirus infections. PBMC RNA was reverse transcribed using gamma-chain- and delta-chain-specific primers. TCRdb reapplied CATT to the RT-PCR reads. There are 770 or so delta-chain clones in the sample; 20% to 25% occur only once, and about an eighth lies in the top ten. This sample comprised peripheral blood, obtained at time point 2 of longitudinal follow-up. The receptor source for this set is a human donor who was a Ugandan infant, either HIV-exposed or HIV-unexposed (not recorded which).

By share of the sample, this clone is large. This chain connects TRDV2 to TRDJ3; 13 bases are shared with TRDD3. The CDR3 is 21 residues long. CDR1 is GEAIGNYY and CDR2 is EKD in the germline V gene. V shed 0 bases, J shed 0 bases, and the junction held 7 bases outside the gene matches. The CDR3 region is CACDTVLGDTSSSWDTRQMFF. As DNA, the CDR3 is TGTGCCTGTGACACCGTACTGGGGGATACGTCTAGCTCCTGGGACACCCGACAGATGTTTTTC.

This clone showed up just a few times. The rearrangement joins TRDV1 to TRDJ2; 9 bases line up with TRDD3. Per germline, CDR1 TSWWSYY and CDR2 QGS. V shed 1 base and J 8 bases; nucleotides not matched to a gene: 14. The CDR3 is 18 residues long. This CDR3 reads CALGEPPTYWGTSAQLFF. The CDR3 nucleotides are TGTGCTCTTGGGGAACCGCCTACCTACTGGGGGACCTCTGCACAACTCTTCTTT.

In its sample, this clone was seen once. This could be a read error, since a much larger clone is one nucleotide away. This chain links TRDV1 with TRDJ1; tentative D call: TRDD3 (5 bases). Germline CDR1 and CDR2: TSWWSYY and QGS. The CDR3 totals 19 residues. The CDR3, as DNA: TGTTCTCTTGGGGAACTAAAGAACGGGCCAACGATTTACACCGATAAACTCATCTTT. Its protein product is CSLGELKNGPTIYTDKLIF.

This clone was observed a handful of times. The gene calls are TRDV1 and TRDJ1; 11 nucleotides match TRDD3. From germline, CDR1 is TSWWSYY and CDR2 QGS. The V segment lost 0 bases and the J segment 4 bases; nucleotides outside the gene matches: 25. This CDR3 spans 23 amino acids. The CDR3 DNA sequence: TGTGCTCTTGGGGAACTAGGAACCGATTTACTGGGGGATAAAAAATACAGTGGCGATAAACTCATCTTT. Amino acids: CALGELGTDLLGDKKYSGDKLIF.

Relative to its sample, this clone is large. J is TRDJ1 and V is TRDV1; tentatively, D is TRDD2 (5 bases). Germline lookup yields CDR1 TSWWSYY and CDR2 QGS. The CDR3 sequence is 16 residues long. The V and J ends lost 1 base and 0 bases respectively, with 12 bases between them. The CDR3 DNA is TGTGCTCTTGGGGAACGGCCTACTGTAAACACCGATAAACTCATCTTT. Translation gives CALGERPTVNTDKLIF.

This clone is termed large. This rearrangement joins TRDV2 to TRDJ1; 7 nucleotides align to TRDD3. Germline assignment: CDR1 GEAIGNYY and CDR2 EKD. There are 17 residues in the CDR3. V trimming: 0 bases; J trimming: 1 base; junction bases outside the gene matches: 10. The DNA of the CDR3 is TGTGCCTGTGACACCGTTGGGGGAAATTCAGTCACCGATAAACTCATCTTT. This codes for CACDTVGGNSVTDKLIF.

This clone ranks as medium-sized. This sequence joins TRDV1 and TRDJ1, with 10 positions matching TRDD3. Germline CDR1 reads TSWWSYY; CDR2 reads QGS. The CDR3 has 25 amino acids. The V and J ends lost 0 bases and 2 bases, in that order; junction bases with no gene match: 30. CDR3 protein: CALGELGPPPWRGWGILVGTDKLIF. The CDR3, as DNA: TGTGCTCTTGGGGAACTAGGGCCTCCACCCTGGCGTGGATGGGGGATACTTGTCGGGACCGATAAACTCATCTTT.

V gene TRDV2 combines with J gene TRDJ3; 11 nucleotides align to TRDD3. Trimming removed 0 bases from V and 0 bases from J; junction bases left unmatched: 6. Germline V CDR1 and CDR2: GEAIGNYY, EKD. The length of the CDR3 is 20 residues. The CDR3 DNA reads TGTGCCTGTGACACCGTTCTTACTGGGGGATACTCCTGGGACACCCGACAGATGTTTTTC. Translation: CACDTVLTGGYSWDTRQMFF.

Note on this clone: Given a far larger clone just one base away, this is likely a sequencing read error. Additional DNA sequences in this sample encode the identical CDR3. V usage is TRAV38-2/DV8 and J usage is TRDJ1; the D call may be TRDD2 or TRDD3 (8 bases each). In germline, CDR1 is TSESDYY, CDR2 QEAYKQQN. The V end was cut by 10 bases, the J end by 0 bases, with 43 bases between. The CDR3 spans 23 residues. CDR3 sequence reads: CALRAFLEPSGWGNRIYTDKLIF. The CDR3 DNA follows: TGTGCTCTTAGGGCCTTCCTAGAGCCGTCTGGCTGGGGGAACCGCATTTACACCGATAAACTCATCTTT.

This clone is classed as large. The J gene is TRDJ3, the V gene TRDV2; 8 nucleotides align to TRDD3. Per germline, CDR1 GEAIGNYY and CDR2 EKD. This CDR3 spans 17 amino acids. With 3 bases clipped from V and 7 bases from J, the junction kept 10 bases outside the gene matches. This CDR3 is CACDVLGAPFDTRQMFF. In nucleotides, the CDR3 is TGTGCCTGTGACGTACTGGGGGCACCTTTTGACACCCGACAGATGTTTTTC.

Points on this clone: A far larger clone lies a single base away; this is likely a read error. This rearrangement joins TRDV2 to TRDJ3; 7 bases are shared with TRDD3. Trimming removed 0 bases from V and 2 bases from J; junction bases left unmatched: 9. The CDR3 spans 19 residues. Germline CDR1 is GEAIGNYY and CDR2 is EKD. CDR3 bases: TGTGCCTGTGACACCTGGGGGAGCCAAAGCACCTGGGACACCCGACAGATGTTTTTC. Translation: CACDTWGSQSTWDTRQMFF.

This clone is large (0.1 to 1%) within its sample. This chain's CDR3 is CALGERARGVIDKLIF. CDR3 bases: TGTGCTCTTGGGGAGCGGGCACGGGGGGTCATCGATAAACTCATCTTT. The chain uses TRDV1 and TRDJ1, with D perhaps TRDD3 (5 bases). The V end lost 3 bases, the J end lost 4 bases, and 18 bases lay between the germline ends. CDR3 length: 16 residues. The germline V gene encodes CDR1 TSWWSYY and CDR2 QGS.

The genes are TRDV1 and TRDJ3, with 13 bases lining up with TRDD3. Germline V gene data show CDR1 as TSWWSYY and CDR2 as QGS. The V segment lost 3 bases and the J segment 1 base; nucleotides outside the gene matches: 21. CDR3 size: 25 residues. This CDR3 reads CALGERWAFLEGLGDTSWDTRQMFF. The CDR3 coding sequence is TGTGCTCTTGGGGAGAGATGGGCCTTCCTGGAAGGACTGGGGGATACGTCCTGGGACACCCGACAGATGTTTTTC.

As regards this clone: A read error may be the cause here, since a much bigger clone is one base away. This chain's CDR3 is CALGYGVTGGYAYRSGNPAGLIF. DNA of the CDR3: TGTGCTCTTGGGTACGGGGTAACTGGGGGATACGCGTATCGGTCTGGGAATCCTGCTGGGCTCATCTTT. The chain uses TRDV1 and TRDJ1, with 13 bases aligning to TRDD3. CDR1 TSWWSYY and CDR2 QGS come from the germline V gene. This CDR3 is 23 amino acids long. The trim removed 5 bases at V and 11 bases at J, leaving 35 bases unmatched.

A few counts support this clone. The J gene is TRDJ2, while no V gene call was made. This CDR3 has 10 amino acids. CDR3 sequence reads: CSALTAQLFF. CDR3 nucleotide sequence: TGTAGTGCTTTGACAGCACAACTCTTCTTT.

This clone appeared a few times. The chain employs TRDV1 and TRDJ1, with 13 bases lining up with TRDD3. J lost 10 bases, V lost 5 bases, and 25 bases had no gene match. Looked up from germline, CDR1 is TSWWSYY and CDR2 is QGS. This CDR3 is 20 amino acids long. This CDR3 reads CALGLAFQAGRTGGYARLIF. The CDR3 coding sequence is TGTGCTCTTGGGCTGGCCTTCCAGGCAGGTCGTACTGGGGGATACGCGCGACTCATCTTT.

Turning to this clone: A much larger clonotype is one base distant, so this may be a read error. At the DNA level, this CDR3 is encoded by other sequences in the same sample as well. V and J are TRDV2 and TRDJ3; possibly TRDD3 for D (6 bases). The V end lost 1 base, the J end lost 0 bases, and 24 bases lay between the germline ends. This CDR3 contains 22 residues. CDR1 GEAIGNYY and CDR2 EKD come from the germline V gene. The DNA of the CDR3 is TGTGCCTGTGACACTTTACTGGGAGATACGCGAAGAAGCTCCTGGGACACCCGACAGATGTTTTTC. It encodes CACDTLLGDTRRSSWDTRQMFF.

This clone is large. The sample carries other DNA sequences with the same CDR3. The chain's CDR3 is CACDTGGYSSWDTRQMFF. CDR3 in DNA: TGTGCCTGTGACACCGGGGGATACAGCTCCTGGGACACCCGACAGATGTTTTTC. This chain links TRDV2 with TRDJ3, with 9 bases matching TRDD3. Unmatched junction bases numbered 2, after V lost 0 bases and J lost 0 bases. The germline V gene has CDR1 GEAIGNYY and CDR2 EKD. This CDR3 is 18 amino acids long.

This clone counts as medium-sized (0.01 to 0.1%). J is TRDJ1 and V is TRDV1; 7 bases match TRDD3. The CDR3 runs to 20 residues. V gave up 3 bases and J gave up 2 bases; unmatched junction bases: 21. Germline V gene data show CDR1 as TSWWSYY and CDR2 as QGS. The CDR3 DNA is TGTGCTCTTGGGGACGCAAGCGGGCTTCTGGGGGCCGCTTTAACCGATAAACTCATCTTT. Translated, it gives CALGDASGLLGAALTDKLIF.

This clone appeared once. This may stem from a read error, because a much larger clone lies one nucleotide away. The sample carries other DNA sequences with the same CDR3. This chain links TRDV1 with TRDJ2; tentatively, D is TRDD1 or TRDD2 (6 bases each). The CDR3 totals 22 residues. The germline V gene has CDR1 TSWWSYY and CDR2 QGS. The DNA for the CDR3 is TGCGCTCTTGGGGAAATAAGCTCTTCCTCCCGTACTGGCCAAACTTTGACAGCACAACTCTTCTTT. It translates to CALGEISSSSRTGQTLTAQLFF.

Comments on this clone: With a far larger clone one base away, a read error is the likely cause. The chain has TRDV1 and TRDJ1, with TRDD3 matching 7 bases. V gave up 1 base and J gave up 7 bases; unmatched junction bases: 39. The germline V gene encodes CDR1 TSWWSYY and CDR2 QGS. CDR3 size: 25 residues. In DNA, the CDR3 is TGTGCTCTTGGGGAACCCCCATCCCTGGCCCTTCAAAAAACCTGGGGGGCTTTGGATCGGGTTAAACTCATCTTT. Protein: CALGEPPSLALQKTWGALDRVKLIF.

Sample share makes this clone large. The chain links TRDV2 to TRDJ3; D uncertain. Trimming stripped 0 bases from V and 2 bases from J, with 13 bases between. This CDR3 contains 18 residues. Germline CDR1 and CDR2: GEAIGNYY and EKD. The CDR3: CACDTAASGPWDTRQMFF. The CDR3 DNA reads TGTGCCTGTGACACCGCCGCGTCTGGCCCCTGGGACACCCGACAGATGTTTTTC.

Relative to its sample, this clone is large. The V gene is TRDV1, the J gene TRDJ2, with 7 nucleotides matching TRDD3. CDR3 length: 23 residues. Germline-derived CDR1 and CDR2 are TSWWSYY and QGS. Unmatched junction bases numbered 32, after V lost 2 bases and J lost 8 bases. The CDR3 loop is CALGEGIPFLLRFWGFPEAQLFF. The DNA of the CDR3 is TGTGCTCTTGGGGAAGGTATCCCGTTCCTCCTGAGATTCTGGGGGTTCCCGGAGGCACAACTCTTCTTT.

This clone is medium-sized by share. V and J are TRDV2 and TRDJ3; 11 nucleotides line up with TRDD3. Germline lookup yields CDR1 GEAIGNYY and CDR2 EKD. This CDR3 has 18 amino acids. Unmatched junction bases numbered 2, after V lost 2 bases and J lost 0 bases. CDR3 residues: CACDILGDSSWDTRQMFF. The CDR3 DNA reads TGTGCCTGTGACATACTGGGGGATAGCTCCTGGGACACCCGACAGATGTTTTTC.

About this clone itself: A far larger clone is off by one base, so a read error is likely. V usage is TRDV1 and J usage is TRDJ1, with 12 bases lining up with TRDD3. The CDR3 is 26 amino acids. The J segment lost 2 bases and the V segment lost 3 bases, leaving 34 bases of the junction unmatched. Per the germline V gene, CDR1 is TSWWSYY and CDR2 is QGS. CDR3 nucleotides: TGTGCTCTTGGGGACACTAGACATATCACTTCCCCCTGGGGGATACGGATATTTGGGGGTACCGATAAACTCATCTTT. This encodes CALGDTRHITSPWGIRIFGGTDKLIF.

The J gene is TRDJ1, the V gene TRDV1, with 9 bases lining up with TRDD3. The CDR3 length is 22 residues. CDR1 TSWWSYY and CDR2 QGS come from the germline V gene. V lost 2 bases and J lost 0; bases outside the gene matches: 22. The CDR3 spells CALGEVSLGIRSITPYTDKLIF. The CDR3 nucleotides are TGTGCTCTTGGGGAAGTGTCGTTGGGGATACGCTCCATTACTCCGTACACCGATAAACTCATCTTT.

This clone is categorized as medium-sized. CDR3 DNA: TGTGCTCTTGGGGAACTCCTTCCTACTTGGGGGAGAGAAGATAAACTCATCTTT. This codes for CALGELLPTWGREDKLIF. The chain joins TRDV1 to TRDJ1, with 9 bases matching TRDD2. CDR3 length: 18 residues. Germline loops: CDR1 TSWWSYY, CDR2 QGS. The V gene end was trimmed by 0 bases and the J gene end by 5 bases; junction bases not matched to a gene: 13.